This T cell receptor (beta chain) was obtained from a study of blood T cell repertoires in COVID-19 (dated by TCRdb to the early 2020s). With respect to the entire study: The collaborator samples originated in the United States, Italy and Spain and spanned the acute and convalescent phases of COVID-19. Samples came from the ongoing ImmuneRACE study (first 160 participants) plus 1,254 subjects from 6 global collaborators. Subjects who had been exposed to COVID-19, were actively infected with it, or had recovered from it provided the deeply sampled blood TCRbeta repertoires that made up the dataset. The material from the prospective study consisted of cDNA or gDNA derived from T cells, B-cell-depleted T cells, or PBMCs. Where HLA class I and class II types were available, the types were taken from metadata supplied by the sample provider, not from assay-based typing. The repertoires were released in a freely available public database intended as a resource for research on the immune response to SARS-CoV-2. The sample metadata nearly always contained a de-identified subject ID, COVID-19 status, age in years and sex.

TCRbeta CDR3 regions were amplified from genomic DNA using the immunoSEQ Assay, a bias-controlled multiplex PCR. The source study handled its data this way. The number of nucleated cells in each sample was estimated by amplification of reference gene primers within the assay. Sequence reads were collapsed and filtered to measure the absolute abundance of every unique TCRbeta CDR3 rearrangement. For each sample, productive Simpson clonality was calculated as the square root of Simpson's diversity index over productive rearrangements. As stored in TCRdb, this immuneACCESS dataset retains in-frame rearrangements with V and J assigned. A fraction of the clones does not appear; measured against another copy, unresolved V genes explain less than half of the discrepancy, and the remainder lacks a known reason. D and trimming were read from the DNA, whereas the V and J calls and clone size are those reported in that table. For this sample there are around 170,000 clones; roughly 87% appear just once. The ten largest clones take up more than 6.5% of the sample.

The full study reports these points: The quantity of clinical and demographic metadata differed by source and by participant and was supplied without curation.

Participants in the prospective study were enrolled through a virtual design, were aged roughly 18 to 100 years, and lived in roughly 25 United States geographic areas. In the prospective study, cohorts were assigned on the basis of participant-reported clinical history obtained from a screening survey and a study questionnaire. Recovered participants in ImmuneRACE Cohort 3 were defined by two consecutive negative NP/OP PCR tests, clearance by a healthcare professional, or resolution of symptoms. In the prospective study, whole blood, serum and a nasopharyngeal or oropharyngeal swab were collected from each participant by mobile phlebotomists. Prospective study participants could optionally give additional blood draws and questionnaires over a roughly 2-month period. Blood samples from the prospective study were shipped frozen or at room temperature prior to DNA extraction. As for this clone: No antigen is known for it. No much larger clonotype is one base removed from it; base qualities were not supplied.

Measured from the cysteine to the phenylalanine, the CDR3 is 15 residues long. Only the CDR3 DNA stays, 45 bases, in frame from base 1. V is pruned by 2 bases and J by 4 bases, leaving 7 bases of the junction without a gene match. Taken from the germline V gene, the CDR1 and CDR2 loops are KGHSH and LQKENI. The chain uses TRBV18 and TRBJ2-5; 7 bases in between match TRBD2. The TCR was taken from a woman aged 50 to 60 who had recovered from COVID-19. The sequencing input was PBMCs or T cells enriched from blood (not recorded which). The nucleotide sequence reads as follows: TGTGCCAGCTCACCAATCCCGGGAGGAGGAGAGACCCAGTACTTC. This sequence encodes CASSPIPGGGETQYF.